This T cell receptor beta chain is from a study of vaccination and CD4 T cells after COVID-19. Cultured CD4+ T-cell DNA underwent Oncomine TCR Beta short-read sequencing. TCRdb processed the PCR reads anew with MiXCR; each CDR3 protein has one entry. Here the sample spans just under 20,000 distinct CDR3 sequences, under 70% being singletons. These receptors are not linked to any known antigen. Treatment reported: roughly 10-day PBMC culture with coronavirus spike peptide pools or control peptides (ViraFEST assay). Sequenced material: CD4+ T cells from blood, cultured in vitro. Receptors originate from a human donor who had recovered from COVID-19.

The chain carries TRBV1 and TRBJ1-5. TRBV1 is classified as a pseudogene. The CDR3 extends over 14 amino acids. The chain's CDR3 is CTSSQDSQNQPQHF. In DNA form, the CDR3 reads TGCACCAGCAGCCAAGATTCCCAAAATCAGCCCCAGCATTTT.